This T cell receptor beta chain is drawn from a study of breast tumors, draining lymph nodes, adjacent tissues (dated by TCRdb to about 2016). Broadly, across the study: Breast cancer patients provided tumor, adjacent nontumor tissue and axillary lymph nodes, and the study compared the TCR beta repertoires across these three sources. The study aimed to assess the relationships and possible T-cell exchange between tumor, surrounding tissue and draining lymph node repertoires in human breast cancer.

Overall study results and their limits: The similarity between tumor and nontumor tissue repertoires was significantly greater in luminal-like breast cancer than in basal-like breast cancer. Tumor T-cell repertoires showed less diversity than lymph node repertoires and more diversity than nontumor tissue repertoires, and tumor T-cell repertoires showed preferential V and J gene usage. Rather than being directly demonstrated, the conclusion that tumor T cells originate in lymph nodes was presented as consistent with a hypothesis. The data were judged consistent with most tumor T cells deriving from the lymph node and then expanding within tumor tissue.

Unmatched junction bases come to 9, with V trimmed by 4 bases and J by 6 bases. Measured from the cysteine to the phenylalanine, the CDR3 is 15 residues long. Only the CDR3 DNA stays, 45 bases, in frame from base 1. For sequencing, an Illumina HiSeq 2000 was employed. TCR beta chain libraries were generated through multiplex PCR amplification. High-throughput sequencing was used to analyze the amplified TCR beta chain products. TCRdb cleaned the public reads at Q25 with fastp, built clones with MiXCR and kept in-frame beta chains. For every CDR3 protein sequence, its rows merge into one entry that carries the most common genes and DNA. Counted in this sample were about 230,000 distinct CDR3 sequences; roughly 32% of them appeared once. The ten largest clonotypes hold approximately 1.5% of the sample. A note on this clonotype: It lacks a known antigen. A much larger clone lies one base from this, so it may be a read error.

The axillary draining lymph nodes of breast cancer patients were the source of the lymph node samples. In this chain, TRBV6-7 is recombined with TRBJ2-4, with 7 middle bases fitting TRBD1. TRBV6-7 is an open reading frame whose function is uncertain. Sequencing was performed on axillary lymph node tissue. The sequence came from a female donor with breast cancer. Some clones in this sample may be carry-over from other donors' samples. The DNA is TGTGCCAGCAGTTCGGGACCGGGACAGAGAAACATTCAGTACTTC. This encodes CASSSGPGQRNIQYF.